This T cell receptor beta chain was recorded in a study of shared clonotypes between healthy human individuals. Study overall: Per donor, three plates held CD4 naive cells, three held CD4 memory, two held CD8 naive and one held CD8 memory. Study-wide results and limits: Generally, estimated richness proved larger in naive subsets than it did in memory subsets. Clonotypes that were shared across a handful of donors made up around 5% of naive CD4 clonotypes.

Every subset's genomic DNA went evenly onto several immunoSEQ plates. Here immunoSEQ multiplex PCR was the method, and the copy in TCRdb shows in-frame clones only, minus some. The table shows about 2.4 million clones, with approximately 93% occurring only once. As for this clone: Antigen: not known.

CDR1 is SGDLS and CDR2 is YYNGEE in the germline V gene. Trimming stripped 0 bases from V and 8 bases from J, with 12 bases between. This CDR3 is built from 14 residues. The receptor's source is a man aged 18 to 29 in good health. Some clones in this sample may be carry-over from other donors' samples. The chain recombines TRBV9 with TRBJ2-1; no clear D. The specimen sequenced was naive CD4+ T cells from PBMCs. The subset is: CD45RA+ positively selected. This chain's CDR3 is CASSVDSRKDEQFF. The CDR3 DNA reads TGTGCCAGCAGCGTAGATAGTAGGAAGGATGAGCAGTTCTTC.